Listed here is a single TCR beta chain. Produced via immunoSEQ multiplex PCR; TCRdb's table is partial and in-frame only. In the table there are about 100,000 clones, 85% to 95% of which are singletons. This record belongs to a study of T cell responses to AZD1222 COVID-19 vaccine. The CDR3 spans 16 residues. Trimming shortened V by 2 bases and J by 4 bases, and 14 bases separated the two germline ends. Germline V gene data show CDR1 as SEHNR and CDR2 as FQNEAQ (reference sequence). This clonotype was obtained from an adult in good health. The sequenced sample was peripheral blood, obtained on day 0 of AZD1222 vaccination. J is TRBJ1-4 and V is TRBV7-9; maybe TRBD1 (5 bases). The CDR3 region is CASSLWDVADNEKLFF. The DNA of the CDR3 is TGTGCCAGCAGCTTATGGGACGTTGCTGATAATGAAAAACTGTTTTTT.